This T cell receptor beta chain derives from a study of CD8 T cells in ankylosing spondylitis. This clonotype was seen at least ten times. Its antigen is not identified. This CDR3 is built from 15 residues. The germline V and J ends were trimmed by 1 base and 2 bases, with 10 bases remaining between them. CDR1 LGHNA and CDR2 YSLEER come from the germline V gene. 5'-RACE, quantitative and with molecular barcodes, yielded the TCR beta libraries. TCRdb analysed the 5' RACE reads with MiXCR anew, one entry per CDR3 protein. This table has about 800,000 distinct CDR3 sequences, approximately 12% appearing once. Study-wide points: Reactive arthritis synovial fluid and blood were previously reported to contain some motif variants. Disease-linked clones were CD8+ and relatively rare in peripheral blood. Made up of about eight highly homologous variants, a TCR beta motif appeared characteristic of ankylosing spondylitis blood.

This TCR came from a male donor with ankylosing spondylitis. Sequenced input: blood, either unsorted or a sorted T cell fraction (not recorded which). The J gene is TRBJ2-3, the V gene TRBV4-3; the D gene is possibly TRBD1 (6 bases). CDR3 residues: CASSQGGHHTDTQYF. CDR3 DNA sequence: TGCGCCAGCAGCCAAGGGGGACACCACACAGATACGCAGTATTTT.